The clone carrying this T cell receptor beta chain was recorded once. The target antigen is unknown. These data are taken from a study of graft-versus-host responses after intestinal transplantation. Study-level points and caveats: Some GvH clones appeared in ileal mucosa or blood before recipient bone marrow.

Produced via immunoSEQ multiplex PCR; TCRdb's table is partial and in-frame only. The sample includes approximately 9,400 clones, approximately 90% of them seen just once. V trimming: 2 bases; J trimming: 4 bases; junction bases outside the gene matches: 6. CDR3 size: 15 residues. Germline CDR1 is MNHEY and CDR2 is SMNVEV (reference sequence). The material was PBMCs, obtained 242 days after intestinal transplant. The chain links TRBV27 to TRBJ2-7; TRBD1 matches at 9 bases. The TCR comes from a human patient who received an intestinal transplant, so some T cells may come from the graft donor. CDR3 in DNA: TGTGCCAGCAGTTTAAAACGGGACAGGGTTTACGAGCAGTACTTC. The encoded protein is CASSLKRDRVYEQYF.